This TCR beta chain appears in the sequencing data of a study of beta chain features in type 1 diabetes. Broader study findings: Shorter TCRB CDR3s, moderately but significantly so, were found in Type 1 diabetes patients in all four CD4+ subsets. It was among patients, rather than healthy donors, that naive, central memory and Treg TCRB repertoires appeared more similar.

In this sample, this clone turned up a few times. As yet, its antigen is unknown. Blood was collected once per donor into heparin, averaging about 110 mL. CD4+ naive, central memory, regulatory and stem cell-like memory cells were sorted via CD45RO/CCR7/CD25/CD127/CD95/CD27. Germline lookup yields CDR1 SNHLY and CDR2 FYNNEI. The CDR3 loop spans 12 amino acids. V lost 2 bases to trimming and J lost 8 bases, with 6 bases between them. Expressed TCRB transcripts were sequenced because the isolated RNA had all been reverse transcribed beforehand. Method: immunoSEQ multiplex PCR; TCRdb's copy keeps in-frame clones and lacks some. The table records 120,000 to 150,000 clones, more than 10% of them present only once.

Sequencing was carried out using central memory CD4+ T cells from blood. The V and J genes are TRBV2 and TRBJ2-2; D ambiguous. The clonotype originates from a man aged 18 to 29 with type 1 diabetes. The CDR3 is CASSESEGELFF. The CDR3 DNA sequence: TGTGCCAGCAGTGAATCTGAAGGGGAGCTGTTTTTT.